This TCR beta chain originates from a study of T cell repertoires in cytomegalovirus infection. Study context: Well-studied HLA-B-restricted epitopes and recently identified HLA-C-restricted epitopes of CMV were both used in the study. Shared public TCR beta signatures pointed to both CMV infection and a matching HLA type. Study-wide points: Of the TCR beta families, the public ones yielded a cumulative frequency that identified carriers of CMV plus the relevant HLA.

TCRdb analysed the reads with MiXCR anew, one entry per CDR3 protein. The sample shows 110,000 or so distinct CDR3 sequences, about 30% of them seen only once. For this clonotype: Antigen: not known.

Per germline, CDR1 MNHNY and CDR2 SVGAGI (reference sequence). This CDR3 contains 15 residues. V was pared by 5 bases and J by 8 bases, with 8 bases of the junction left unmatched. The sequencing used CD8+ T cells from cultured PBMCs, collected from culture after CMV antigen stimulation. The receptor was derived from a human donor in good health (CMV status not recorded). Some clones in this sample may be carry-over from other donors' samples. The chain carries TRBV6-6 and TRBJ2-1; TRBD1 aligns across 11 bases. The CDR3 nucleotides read TGTGCCAGCAGTGAGGGGACAGGGGGGTTTGATGAGCAGTTCTTC. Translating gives CASSEGTGGFDEQFF.